The rows below give T cell receptor beta chains drawn from one sample of a study of blood T cells in healthy people across ages. One entry per CDR3 protein, called by TCRdb with MiXCR from the 5' RACE reads. The sample consists of hundreds of thousands of distinct CDR3 sequences, roughly two fifths of them appearing once. Sequencing input: blood. Source of these receptors: a man older than 75 in good health. CDR3s include the opening cysteine and the closing phenylalanine or tryptophan. The order of the fields is clone size, D gene, V gene, J gene, CDR3 protein, CDR3 DNA. A D gene is named only where the DNA matches it firmly. Some rows have no size entry. The others give once, few or many, or a class for an expanded clone.

few	TRBD2	TRBV5-1	TRBJ2-1	CASSLVLAGGWNEQFF	TGCGCCAGCAGCCTTGTACTAGCGGGAGGGTGGAATGAGCAGTTCTTC
-	TRBD1	TRBV4-1	TRBJ1-5	CASSRDATGGNQPQHF	TGCGCCAGCAGCCGAGATGCGACAGGGGGTAATCAGCCCCAGCATTTT
-	-	TRBV5-1	TRBJ2-3	CASSLGLEDTQYF	TGCGCCAGCAGCTTGGGACTAGAGGATACGCAGTATTTT
many	TRBD1	TRBV7-2	TRBJ2-5	CASSMDRGSETQYF	TGTGCCAGCAGCATGGACAGGGGATCAGAGACCCAGTACTTC
-	TRBD2	TRBV2	TRBJ2-3	CASSLLAPSGDTQYF	TGTGCCAGCAGTCTACTAGCGCCTTCTGGAGATACGCAGTATTTT
-	TRBD1	TRBV7-2	TRBJ2-3	CASSSSGGDTQYF	TGTGCCAGCAGCTCCTCAGGGGGTGATACGCAGTATTTT
few	-	TRBV29-1	TRBJ2-7	CSVSPGTLGEQYF	TGCAGCGTCTCTCCGGGAACCCTGGGCGAGCAGTACTTC
-	-	TRBV5-1	TRBJ2-2	CASSLGTVNTGELFF	TGCGCCAGCAGCTTGGGGACAGTCAACACCGGGGAGCTGTTTTTT
-	-	TRBV4-3	TRBJ1-6	CASSQESNNSPLHF	TGCGCCAGCAGCCAAGAGTCCAATAATTCACCCCTCCACTTT
-	TRBD1	TRBV18	TRBJ2-7	CASSPPGTGTYEQYF	TGTGCCAGCTCACCACCTGGGACAGGGACCTACGAGCAGTACTTC
-	TRBD1	TRBV18	TRBJ2-7	CANSPATGGREQYF	TGTGCCAACTCACCAGCGACAGGGGGCCGCGAGCAGTACTTC
-	-	TRBV4-2	TRBJ2-6	CASSQEFQGGGANVLTF	TGTGCCAGCAGCCAAGAATTTCAGGGGGGCGGGGCCAACGTCCTGACTTTC
-	TRBD2	TRBV7-9	TRBJ2-2	CASSPTGLGSGELFF	TGTGCCAGCAGCCCGACGGGACTAGGATCCGGGGAGCTGTTTTTT
few	-	TRBV7-2	TRBJ1-2	CASSLGRTAGIYGYTF	TGTGCCAGCAGCTTAGGGCGGACGGCAGGGATCTATGGCTACACCTTC
-	-	TRBV11-2	TRBJ1-1	CASNSRQLGGNTEAFF	TGTGCCAGCAACTCCCGACAACTAGGAGGGAACACTGAAGCTTTCTTT
few	-	TRBV20-1	TRBJ2-1	CSARERLGEQFF	TGCAGTGCTAGAGAGAGGCTTGGGGAGCAGTTCTTC
-	TRBD1	TRBV2	TRBJ2-3	CASTKGTGVTDTQYF	TGTGCCAGCACCAAGGGGACAGGGGTTACAGATACGCAGTATTTT
-	TRBD2	TRBV6-2/TRBV6-3	TRBJ2-3	CASRLPGLANTQYF	TGTGCCAGCAGACTTCCGGGACTAGCTAATACGCAGTATTTT
-	-	TRBV5-1	TRBJ2-3	CASSLADSRSTDTQYF	TGCGCCAGCAGCTTGGCAGACAGTAGGAGCACAGATACGCAGTATTTT
-	-	TRBV18	TRBJ1-1	CASSPPSRIRGVEAFF	TGTGCCAGCTCACCACCTAGCAGGATCAGGGGAGTAGAGGCTTTCTTT
few	TRBD1	TRBV29-1	TRBJ1-4	CSVDSDREEKLFF	TGCAGCGTTGATTCCGACAGGGAGGAAAAACTGTTTTTT
-	TRBD2	TRBV7-9	TRBJ2-1	CASSLGGSNNNEQFF	TGTGCCAGCAGCTTAGGCGGGAGCAACAACAATGAGCAGTTCTTC
-	-	TRBV28	TRBJ1-2	CASSFSGGRTGYTF	TGTGCCAGCAGTTTCTCTGGGGGGCGCACAGGCTACACCTTC
-	TRBD1	TRBV11-2	TRBJ1-1	CASSLGVGTAEAFF	TGTGCCAGCAGCTTGGGGGTAGGGACAGCTGAAGCTTTCTTT
-	TRBD1	TRBV3-1	TRBJ2-5	CASSPDRGQKTQYF	TGTGCCAGCAGCCCGGACAGGGGGCAAAAGACCCAGTACTTC
-	TRBD1	TRBV12-5	TRBJ2-5	CASARPTGGGETQYF	TGTGCTAGTGCCCGACCGACAGGGGGCGGAGAGACCCAGTACTTC
many	-	TRBV28	TRBJ1-2	CASSLVVNYGYTF	TGTGCCAGCAGTTTAGTCGTGAACTATGGCTACACCTTC
-	TRBD1	TRBV7-9	TRBJ1-2	CASSVVGGRGYTF	TGTGCCAGCAGCGTAGTAGGGGGCCGTGGCTACACCTTC
few	-	TRBV20-1	TRBJ2-7	CRAGDIPYEQYF	TGCAGGGCAGGGGACATACCCTACGAGCAGTACTTC
-	-	TRBV9	TRBJ2-3	CASSARIQINTDTQYF	TGTGCCAGCAGCGCCCGAATACAGATCAACACAGATACGCAGTATTTT
-	TRBD1	TRBV4-2	TRBJ1-2	CASSQAGTGAIGYTF	TGTGCCAGCAGCCAAGCTGGGACAGGGGCTATTGGCTACACCTTC
many	TRBD2	TRBV24-1	TRBJ2-1	CATSAQLASYNEQFF	TGTGCCACCAGTGCTCAACTAGCGTCCTACAATGAGCAGTTCTTC
-	TRBD2	TRBV29-1	TRBJ2-1	CSSSGTSGFREQFF	TGCAGCTCCTCCGGGACTAGCGGTTTCAGGGAGCAGTTCTTC